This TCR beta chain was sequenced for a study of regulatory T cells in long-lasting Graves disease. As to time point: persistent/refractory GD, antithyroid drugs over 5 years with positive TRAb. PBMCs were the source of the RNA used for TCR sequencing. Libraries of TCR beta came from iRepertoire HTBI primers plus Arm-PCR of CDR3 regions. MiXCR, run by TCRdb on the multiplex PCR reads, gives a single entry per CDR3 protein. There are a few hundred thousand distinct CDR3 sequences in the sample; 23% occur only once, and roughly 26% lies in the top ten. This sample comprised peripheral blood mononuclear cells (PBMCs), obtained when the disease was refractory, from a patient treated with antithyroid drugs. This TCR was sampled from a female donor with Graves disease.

This chain's CDR3 is CASRVTGPGTGTGELFF. Written as DNA, the CDR3 is TGTGCCAGCAGGGTAACCGGTCCCGGGACAGGGACCGGGGAGCTGTTTTTT. The chain employs TRBV28 and TRBJ2-2; 9 bases are a match to TRBD1. CDR3 length: 17 amino acids. Germline values: CDR1 MDHEN, CDR2 SYDVKM. V was clipped by 6 bases and J by 5 bases; unmatched bases: 13.